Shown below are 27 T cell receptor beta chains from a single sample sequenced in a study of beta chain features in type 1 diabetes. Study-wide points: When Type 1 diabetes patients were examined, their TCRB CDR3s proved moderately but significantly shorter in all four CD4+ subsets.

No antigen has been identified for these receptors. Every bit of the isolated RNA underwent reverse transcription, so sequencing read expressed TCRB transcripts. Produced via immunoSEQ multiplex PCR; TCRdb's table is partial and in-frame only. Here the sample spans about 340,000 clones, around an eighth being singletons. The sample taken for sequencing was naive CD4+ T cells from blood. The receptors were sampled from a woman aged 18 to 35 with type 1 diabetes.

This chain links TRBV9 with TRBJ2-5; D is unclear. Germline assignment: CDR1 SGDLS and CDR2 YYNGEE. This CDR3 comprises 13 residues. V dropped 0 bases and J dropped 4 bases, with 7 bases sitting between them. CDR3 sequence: CASSVVTGETQYF. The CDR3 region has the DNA TGTGCCAGCAGCGTAGTCACGGGAGAGACCCAGTACTTC.

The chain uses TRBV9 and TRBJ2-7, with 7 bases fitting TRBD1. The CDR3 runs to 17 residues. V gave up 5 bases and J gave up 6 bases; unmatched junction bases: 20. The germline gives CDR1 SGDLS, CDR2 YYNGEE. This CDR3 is CASRGVEQGLQGVEQYF. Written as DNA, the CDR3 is TGTGCCAGCAGGGGAGTAGAACAGGGGCTCCAGGGGGTCGAGCAGTACTTC.

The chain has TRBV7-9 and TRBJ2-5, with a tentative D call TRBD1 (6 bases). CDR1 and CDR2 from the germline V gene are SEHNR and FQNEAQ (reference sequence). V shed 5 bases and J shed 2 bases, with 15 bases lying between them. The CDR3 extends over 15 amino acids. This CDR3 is CASSPRQALQETQYF. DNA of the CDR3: TGTGCCAGCAGCCCGCGACAGGCACTACAAGAGACCCAGTACTTC.

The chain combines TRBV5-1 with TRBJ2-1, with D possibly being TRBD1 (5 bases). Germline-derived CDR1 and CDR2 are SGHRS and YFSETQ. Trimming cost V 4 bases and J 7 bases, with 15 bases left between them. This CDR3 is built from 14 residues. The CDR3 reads CASSQALGVNEQFF. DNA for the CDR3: TGCGCCAGCAGCCAGGCGCTAGGGGTAAATGAGCAGTTCTTC.

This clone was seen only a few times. The CDR3 DNA reads TGTGCCAGCAGTGAATGGTCGGAAGAGACCCAGTACTTC. Translating it yields CASSEWSEETQYF. The V gene is TRBV25-1, the J gene TRBJ2-5; no clear D. This CDR3 contains 13 residues. CDR1 MGHDK and CDR2 SYGVNS come from the germline V gene. V was clipped by 1 base and J by 3 bases, with 6 bases between them. Combining the CDR3 with reference TRBV25-1 and TRBJ2-5 gives the whole variable domain EADIYQTPRYLVIGTGKKITLECSQTMGHDKMYWYQQDPGMELHLIHYSYGVNSTEKGDLSSESTVSRIRTEHFPLTLESARPSHTSQYLCASSEWSEETQYFGPGTRLLVL.

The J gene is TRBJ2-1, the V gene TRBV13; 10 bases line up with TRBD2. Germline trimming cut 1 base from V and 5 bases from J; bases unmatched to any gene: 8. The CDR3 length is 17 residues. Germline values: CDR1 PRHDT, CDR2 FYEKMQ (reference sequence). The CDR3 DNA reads TGTGCCAGCAGCTTAGAGGCAGCGGGAGGGGCGAACAATGAGCAGTTCTTC. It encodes CASSLEAAGGANNEQFF.

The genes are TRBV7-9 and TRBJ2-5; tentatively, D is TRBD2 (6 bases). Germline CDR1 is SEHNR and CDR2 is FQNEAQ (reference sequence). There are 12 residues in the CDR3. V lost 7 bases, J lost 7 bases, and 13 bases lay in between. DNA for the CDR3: TGTGCCAGCAACTTCGGGGGTGGGACCCAGTACTTC. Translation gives CASNFGGGTQYF. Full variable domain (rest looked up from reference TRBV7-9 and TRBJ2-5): DTGVSQNPRHKITKRGQNVTFRCDPISEHNRLYWYRQTLGQGPEFLTYFQNEAQLEKSRLLSDRFSAERPKGSFSTLEIQRTEQGDSAMYLCASNFGGGTQYFGPGTRLLVL.

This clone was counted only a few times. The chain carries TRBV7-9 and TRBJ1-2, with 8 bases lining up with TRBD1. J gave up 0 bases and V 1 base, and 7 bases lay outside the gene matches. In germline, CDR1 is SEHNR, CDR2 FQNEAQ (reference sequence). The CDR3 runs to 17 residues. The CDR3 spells CASSLGPTGAANYGYTF. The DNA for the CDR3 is TGTGCCAGCAGCTTAGGCCCGACAGGGGCGGCTAACTATGGCTACACCTTC.

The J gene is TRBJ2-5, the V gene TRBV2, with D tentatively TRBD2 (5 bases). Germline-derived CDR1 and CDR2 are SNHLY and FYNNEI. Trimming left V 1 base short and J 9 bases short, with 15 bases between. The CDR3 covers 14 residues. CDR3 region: CASSEGLTSGAQYF. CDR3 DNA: TGTGCCAGCAGTGAAGGACTCACCTCCGGGGCCCAGTACTTC.

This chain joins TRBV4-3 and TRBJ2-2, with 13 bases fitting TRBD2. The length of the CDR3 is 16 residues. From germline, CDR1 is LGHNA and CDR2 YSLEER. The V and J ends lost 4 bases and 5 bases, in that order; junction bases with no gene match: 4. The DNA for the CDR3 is TGCGCCAGCAGCCCGTGGACTAGCGGGAGAACCGGGGAGCTGTTTTTT. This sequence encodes CASSPWTSGRTGELFF.

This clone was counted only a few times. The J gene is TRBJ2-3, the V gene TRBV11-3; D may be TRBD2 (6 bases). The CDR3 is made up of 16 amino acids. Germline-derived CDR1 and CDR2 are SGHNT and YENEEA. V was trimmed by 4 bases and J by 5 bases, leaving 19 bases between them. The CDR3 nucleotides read TGTGCCAGCAGCTCCAGGGAGGTGGATTCGGGAGATACGCAGTATTTT. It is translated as CASSSREVDSGDTQYF.

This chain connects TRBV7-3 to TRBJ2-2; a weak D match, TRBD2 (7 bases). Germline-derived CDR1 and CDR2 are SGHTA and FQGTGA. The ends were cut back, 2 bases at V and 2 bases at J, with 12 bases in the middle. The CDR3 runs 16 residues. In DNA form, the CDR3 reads TGTGCCAGCAGCTTAGTTTCGGGGGGCAACACCGGGGAGCTGTTTTTT. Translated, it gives CASSLVSGGNTGELFF.

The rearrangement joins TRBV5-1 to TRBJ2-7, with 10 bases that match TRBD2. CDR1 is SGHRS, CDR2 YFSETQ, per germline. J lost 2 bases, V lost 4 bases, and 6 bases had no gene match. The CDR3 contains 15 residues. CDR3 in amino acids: CASSPLGLAAYEQYF. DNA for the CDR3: TGCGCCAGCAGCCCTCTAGGACTAGCGGCCTACGAGCAGTACTTC.

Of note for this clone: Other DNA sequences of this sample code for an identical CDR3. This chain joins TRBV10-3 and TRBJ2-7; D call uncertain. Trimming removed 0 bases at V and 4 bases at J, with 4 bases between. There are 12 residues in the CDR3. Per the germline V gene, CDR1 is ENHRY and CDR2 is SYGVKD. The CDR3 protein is CAISESGYEQYV. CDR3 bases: TGTGCCATCAGTGAGTCCGGGTACGAGCAGTACGTC.

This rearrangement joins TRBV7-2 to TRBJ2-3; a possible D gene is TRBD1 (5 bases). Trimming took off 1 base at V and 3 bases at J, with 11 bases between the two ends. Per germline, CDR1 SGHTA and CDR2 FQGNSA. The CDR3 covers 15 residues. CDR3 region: CASSLVGQGTDTQYF. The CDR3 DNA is TGTGCCAGCAGCTTAGTGGGCCAGGGAACAGATACGCAGTATTTT. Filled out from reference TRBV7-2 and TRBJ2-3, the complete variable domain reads GAGVSQSPSNKVTEKGKDVELRCDPISGHTALYWYRQSLGQGLEFLIYFQGNSAPDKSGLPSDRFSAERTGGSVSTLTIQRTQQEDSAVYLCASSLVGQGTDTQYFGPGTRLTVL.

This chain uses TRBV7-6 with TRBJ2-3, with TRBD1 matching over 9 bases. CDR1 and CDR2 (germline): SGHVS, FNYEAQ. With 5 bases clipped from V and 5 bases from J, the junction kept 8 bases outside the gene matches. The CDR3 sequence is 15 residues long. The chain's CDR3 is CASSLRDREEDTQYF. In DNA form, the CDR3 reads TGTGCCAGCAGCCTAAGGGACAGGGAGGAAGATACGCAGTATTTT.

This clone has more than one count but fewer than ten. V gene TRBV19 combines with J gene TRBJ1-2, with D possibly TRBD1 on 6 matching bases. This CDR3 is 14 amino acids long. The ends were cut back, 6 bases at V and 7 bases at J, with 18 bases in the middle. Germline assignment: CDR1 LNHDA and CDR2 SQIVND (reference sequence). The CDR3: CASRQQGYESGYTF. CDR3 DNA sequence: TGTGCCAGTAGACAACAGGGATATGAGTCTGGCTACACCTTC.

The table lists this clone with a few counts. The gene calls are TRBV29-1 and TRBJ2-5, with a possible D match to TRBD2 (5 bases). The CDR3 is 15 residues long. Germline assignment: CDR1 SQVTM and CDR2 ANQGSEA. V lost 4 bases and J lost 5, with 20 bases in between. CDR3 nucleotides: TGCAGCGTTGGAGGGTTGCTTACTAGGGCGGAGACCCAGTACTTC. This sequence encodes CSVGGLLTRAETQYF.

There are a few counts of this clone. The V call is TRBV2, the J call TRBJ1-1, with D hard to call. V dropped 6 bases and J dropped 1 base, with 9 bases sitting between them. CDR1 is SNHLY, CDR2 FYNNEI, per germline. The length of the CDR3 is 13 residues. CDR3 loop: CASRLTANTEAFF. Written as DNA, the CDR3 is TGTGCCAGCAGGCTAACAGCGAACACTGAAGCTTTCTTT.

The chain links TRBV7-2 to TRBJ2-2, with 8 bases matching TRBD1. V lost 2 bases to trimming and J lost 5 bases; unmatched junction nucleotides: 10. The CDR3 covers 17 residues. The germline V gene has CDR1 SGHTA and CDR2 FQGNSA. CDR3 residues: CASSLRGQGAWTGELFF. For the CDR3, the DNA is TGTGCCAGCAGCTTAAGAGGGCAGGGGGCTTGGACCGGGGAGCTGTTTTTT. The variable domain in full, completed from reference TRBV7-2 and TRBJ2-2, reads GAGVSQSPSNKVTEKGKDVELRCDPISGHTALYWYRQSLGQGLEFLIYFQGNSAPDKSGLPSDRFSAERTGGSVSTLTIQRTQQEDSAVYLCASSLRGQGAWTGELFFGEGSRLTVL.

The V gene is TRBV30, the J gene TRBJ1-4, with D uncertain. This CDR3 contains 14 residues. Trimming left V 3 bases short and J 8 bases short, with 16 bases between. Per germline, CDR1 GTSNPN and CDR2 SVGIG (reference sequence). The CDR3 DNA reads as TGTGCCTGGAGGAGCAGGTTATTTTACGAAAAACTGTTTTTT. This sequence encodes CAWRSRLFYEKLFF.

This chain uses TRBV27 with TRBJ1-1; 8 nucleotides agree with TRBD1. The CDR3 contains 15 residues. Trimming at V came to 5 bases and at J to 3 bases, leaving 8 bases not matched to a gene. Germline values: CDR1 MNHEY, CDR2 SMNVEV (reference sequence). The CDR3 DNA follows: TGTGCCAGCAGTCGGTCGACGACAGGGGACACTGAAGCTTTCTTT. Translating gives CASSRSTTGDTEAFF.

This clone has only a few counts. Here the CDR3 DNA reads TGTGCCAGTAGTCTCATACAGGGCGGGGAGACCCAGTACTTC. Translation: CASSLIQGGETQYF. The chain uses TRBV19 and TRBJ2-5, with a possible D match to TRBD1 (6 bases). CDR1 and CDR2 from the germline V gene are LNHDA and SQIVND (reference sequence). The CDR3 consists of 14 residues. V lost 5 bases to trimming and J lost 5 bases, with 15 bases between them.

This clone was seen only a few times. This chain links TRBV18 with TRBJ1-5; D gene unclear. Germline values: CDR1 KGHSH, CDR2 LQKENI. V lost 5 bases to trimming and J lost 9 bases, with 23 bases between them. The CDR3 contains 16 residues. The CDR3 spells CASSSTSGVAAGPQHF. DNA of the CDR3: TGTGCCAGCTCATCCACGTCAGGAGTCGCCGCGGGGCCCCAGCATTTT.

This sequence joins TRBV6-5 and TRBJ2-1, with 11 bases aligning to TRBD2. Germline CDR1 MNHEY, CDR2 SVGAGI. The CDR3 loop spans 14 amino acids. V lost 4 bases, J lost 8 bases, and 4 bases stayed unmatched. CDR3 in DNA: TGTGCCAGCAGTTTGGTAGCGGGAGGGGATGAGCAGTTCTTC. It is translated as CASSLVAGGDEQFF.

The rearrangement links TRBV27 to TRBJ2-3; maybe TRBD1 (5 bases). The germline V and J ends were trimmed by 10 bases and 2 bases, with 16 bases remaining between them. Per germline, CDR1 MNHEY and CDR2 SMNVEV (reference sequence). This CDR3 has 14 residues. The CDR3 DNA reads TGTGCCATCGCCCTCCTGGGGCCCACAGATACGCAGTATTTT. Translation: CAIALLGPTDTQYF.

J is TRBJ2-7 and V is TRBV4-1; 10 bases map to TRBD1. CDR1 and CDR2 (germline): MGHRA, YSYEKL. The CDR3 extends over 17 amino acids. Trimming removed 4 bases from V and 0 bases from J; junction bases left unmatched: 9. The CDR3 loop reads CASSPGTGDSLSYEQYF. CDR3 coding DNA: TGCGCCAGCAGCCCCGGGACAGGGGACTCCCTCTCCTACGAGCAGTACTTC.